This T cell receptor (beta chain) was profiled in a study of blood T cell repertoires in COVID-19. The overall study: Spain, Italy and the United States supplied samples that represented acute and convalescent COVID-19. PBMCs, B-cell-depleted T cells, or T cells were the source of the cDNA or gDNA that made up the material.

This CDR3 spans 14 amino acids. Germline V gene data show CDR1 as SNHLY and CDR2 as FYNNEI. The V and J ends lost 6 bases and 1 base, in that order; junction bases with no gene match: 3. Original handling: From reference gene primer amplification, estimates of nucleated cell counts were derived. Assay used: immunoSEQ multiplex PCR; TCRdb lists only in-frame clones, some missing. V and J calls and clone size are as listed in that table; D and trimming were resolved from the DNA. The table shows around 26,000 clones, with 92% occurring only once. This clone has just a few counts. The specimen sequenced was peripheral blood. V gene TRBV2 combines with J gene TRBJ2-3; 8 bases fit TRBD2. The clonotype originates from a human donor in a cohort sampled during active COVID-19. The CDR3 sequence is CASRAGAGTDTQYF. In DNA form, the CDR3 reads TGTGCCAGCAGAGCGGGAGCCGGCACAGATACGCAGTATTTT.